The 24 T cell receptor beta chains presented below share a single source sample, sequenced in a study of beta chain features in type 1 diabetes. TCRB transcripts that were expressed got sequenced, as all of the isolated RNA had been reverse transcribed. Here immunoSEQ multiplex PCR was the method, and the copy in TCRdb shows in-frame clones only, minus some. The data contain roughly 300,000 clones, 13% to 15% of them singletons. What was sequenced was central memory CD4+ T cells from blood. These receptors originate from a man aged 30-40 years in good health.

This clone was seen a few times. The rearrangement joins TRBV27 to TRBJ2-5; no clear D. The V and J ends lost 3 bases and 3 bases respectively, with 8 bases between them. This CDR3 comprises 13 residues. Germline CDR1 MNHEY, CDR2 SMNVEV (reference sequence). As DNA, the CDR3 is TGTGCCAGCAGTTTGGTGGCCAAAGAGACCCAGTACTTC. Amino acid sequence: CASSLVAKETQYF.

The chain combines TRBV18 with TRBJ1-1; D ambiguous. Germline V gene data show CDR1 as KGHSH and CDR2 as LQKENI. The V and J ends lost 0 bases and 1 base respectively, with 6 bases between them. The CDR3 is 14 residues long. CDR3 protein: CASSPPRGNTEAFF. DNA for the CDR3: TGTGCCAGCTCACCACCCCGCGGGAACACTGAAGCTTTCTTT.

This chain uses TRBV6-6 with TRBJ2-1, with 7 bases that match TRBD2. The V gene's germline CDR1 is MNHNY and CDR2 SVGAGI (reference sequence). This CDR3 spans 16 amino acids. With V trimmed by 6 bases and J by 1 base, 9 bases remained unmatched. The CDR3 DNA reads TGTGCCAGCAGCCCCTTAGCGGGCCGATCCTACAATGAGCAGTTCTTC. Translation gives CASSPLAGRSYNEQFF.

The chain carries TRBV4-1 and TRBJ2-3; D gene ambiguous. Germline assignment: CDR1 MGHRA and CDR2 YSYEKL. The CDR3 is 16 amino acids. The V and J ends lost 5 bases and 5 bases respectively, with 20 bases between them. CDR3 in DNA: TGCGCCAGCAGCTCAATCAGGTGGGGTGGGGAAGATACGCAGTATTTT. Translating it yields CASSSIRWGGEDTQYF.

This clone was picked up a small number of times. At the DNA level, this CDR3 is encoded by other sequences in the same sample as well. The chain carries TRBV7-9 and TRBJ1-2; a weak D match, TRBD1 (6 bases). The germline gives CDR1 SEHNR, CDR2 FQNEAQ (reference sequence). The V gene lost 2 bases and the J gene lost 0 bases, with 7 bases spanning the gap. CDR3 length: 14 residues. The CDR3 sequence is CASSLRGANYGYTF. The CDR3 bases are TGTGCCAGCAGCTTAAGGGGGGCTAACTATGGCTACACCTTC.

As regards this clone: Different DNA sequences within this sample yield the same CDR3. The chain is built from TRBV20-1 and TRBJ2-1; D unresolved. The CDR3 contains 11 residues. Germline V CDR1 and CDR2: DFQATT, SNEGSKA (reference sequence). Trimming stripped 6 bases from V and 3 bases from J, with 6 bases between. The CDR3 bases are TGCAGTGCAAGTAGCTACAATGAGCAGTTCTTC. Translating it yields CSASSYNEQFF.

The chain has TRBV11-2 and TRBJ1-5, with D uncertain. CDR1 and CDR2 (germline): SGHAT, FQNNGV. The length of the CDR3 is 13 residues. Trimming pared 6 bases from V and 3 bases from J, leaving 9 bases between. For the CDR3, the DNA is TGTGCCAGCAGTCAGGCAGTCAATCAGCCCCAGCATTTT. Translated: CASSQAVNQPQHF.

The chain recombines TRBV7-9 with TRBJ1-4; unclear D gene. The CDR3 is 12 residues long. Germline V gene lookup returns CDR1 SEHNR and CDR2 FQNEAQ (reference sequence). Trimming removed 5 bases from V and 7 bases from J, with 8 bases in between. The CDR3 sequence: CASSPLSEKLFF. The CDR3 nucleotides read TGTGCCAGCAGCCCTTTGAGTGAAAAACTGTTTTTT. Variable domain in full (rest from reference TRBV7-9 and TRBJ1-4): DTGVSQNPRHKITKRGQNVTFRCDPISEHNRLYWYRQTLGQGPEFLTYFQNEAQLEKSRLLSDRFSAERPKGSFSTLEIQRTEQGDSAMYLCASSPLSEKLFFGSGTQLSVL.

The genes are TRBV5-1 and TRBJ2-2, with a possible D match to TRBD2 (6 bases). Per germline, CDR1 SGHRS and CDR2 YFSETQ. CDR3 length: 17 residues. The germline V and J ends were trimmed by 3 bases and 0 bases, with 15 bases remaining between them. The CDR3 bases are TGCGCCAGCAGCTACGGGATAGCGGACCCGAACACCGGGGAGCTGTTTTTT. Protein product: CASSYGIADPNTGELFF. The full variable domain, in which reference TRBV5-1 and TRBJ2-2 provide the parts outside the CDR3, is KAGVTQTPRYLIKTRGQQVTLSCSPISGHRSVSWYQQTPGQGLQFLFEYFSETQRNKGNFPGRFSGRQFSNSRSEMNVSTLELGDSALYLCASSYGIADPNTGELFFGEGSRLTVL.

This clone was recorded a few times. The genes are TRBV18 and TRBJ2-6; D call uncertain. The CDR3 length is 15 residues. CDR1 KGHSH and CDR2 LQKENI come from the germline V gene. The germline V and J ends were trimmed by 3 bases and 0 bases, with 6 bases remaining between them. CDR3 amino acids: CASSPDNSGANVLTF. The CDR3, as DNA: TGTGCCAGCTCACCCGACAACTCTGGGGCCAACGTCCTGACTTTC.

The chain joins TRBV5-1 to TRBJ2-3; no reliable D call. V lost 1 base, J lost 6 bases, and 6 bases lay in between. Germline values: CDR1 SGHRS, CDR2 YFSETQ. The CDR3 runs to 12 residues. CDR3 DNA: TGCGCCAGCAGCTTGTCGGTGGATACGCAGTATTTT. It encodes CASSLSVDTQYF.

A few counts support this clone. The rearrangement uses TRBV27 and TRBJ2-3; TRBD2 aligns across 11 bases. Per the germline V gene, CDR1 is MNHEY and CDR2 is SMNVEV (reference sequence). This CDR3 spans 16 amino acids. Trimming cost V 0 bases and J 7 bases; bases outside gene matches: 6. CDR3 sequence reads: CASSLSLAGVGNTQYF. CDR3 bases: TGTGCCAGCAGTTTATCACTAGCGGGAGTGGGAAATACGCAGTATTTT.

The rearrangement links TRBV19 to TRBJ1-2; 7 nucleotides line up with TRBD1. Germline V gene data show CDR1 as LNHDA and CDR2 as SQIVND (reference sequence). V dropped 3 bases and J dropped 4; count of bases not matched to a gene: 8. The CDR3 length is 15 residues. In DNA form, the CDR3 reads TGTGCCAGTAGTATTAAGGACAGGCGGGTCTATGGCTACACCTTC. Protein sequence: CASSIKDRRVYGYTF.

The chain couples TRBV30 to TRBJ2-2; 7 nucleotides match TRBD1. The CDR3 totals 15 residues. The germline V gene encodes CDR1 GTSNPN and CDR2 SVGIG (reference sequence). After removal of 4 bases from V and 4 bases from J, the junction contained 9 bases not matched to a gene. The CDR3 loop is CAWTQQTGITGELFF. For the CDR3, the DNA is TGTGCCTGGACCCAGCAGACAGGGATCACCGGGGAGCTGTTTTTT.

This chain connects TRBV2 to TRBJ1-1; D perhaps matches TRBD1 (6 bases). Trimming pared 6 bases from V and 3 bases from J, leaving 14 bases between. From germline, CDR1 is SNHLY and CDR2 FYNNEI. This CDR3 contains 14 residues. CDR3 DNA sequence: TGTGCCAGCAGCACAGGGTTCCGGGACACTGAAGCTTTCTTT. It codes for CASSTGFRDTEAFF.

This clone was found a few times. This chain links TRBV6-6 with TRBJ2-7; 11 bases are shared with TRBD2. This CDR3 is built from 14 residues. CDR1 is MNHNY, CDR2 SVGAGI, per germline (reference sequence). V lost 5 bases, J lost 6 bases, and 6 bases stayed unmatched. DNA of the CDR3: TGTGCCAGCAGTCCGACTAGCGGGACAATCGAGCAGTACGTC. Protein sequence: CASSPTSGTIEQYV.

V and J are TRBV29-1 and TRBJ2-5; TRBD1 matches at 12 bases. The J call is uncertain, as TRBJ2-7 better fits the DNA end. Germline V gene sequence: CDR1 SQVTM, CDR2 ANQGSEA. The CDR3 contains 17 residues. The CDR3 spells CSVSRGTGGSISYEQYF. The CDR3 coding sequence is TGCAGCGTCTCCCGGGGGACAGGGGGCTCTATAAGCTACGAGCAGTACTTC.

This clone turned up a few times. The chain joins TRBV5-1 to TRBJ2-3; D gene unclear. The CDR3 sequence is 17 residues long. V lost 0 bases to trimming and J lost 2 bases, with 16 bases between them. Germline V gene sequence: CDR1 SGHRS, CDR2 YFSETQ. CDR3 amino acids: CASSLVAGVGYTDTQYF. As DNA, the CDR3 is TGCGCCAGCAGCTTGGTTGCAGGTGTTGGCTACACAGATACGCAGTATTTT.

The sample holds a few counts of this clone. The chain couples TRBV27 to TRBJ1-5, with 9 bases that match TRBD1. Trimming cost V 3 bases and J 7 bases; bases outside gene matches: 7. The CDR3 has 15 residues. Germline lookup yields CDR1 MNHEY and CDR2 SMNVEV (reference sequence). CDR3: CASSLVQGALQPQHF. The CDR3 DNA is TGTGCCAGCAGTTTGGTACAGGGGGCTTTGCAGCCCCAGCATTTT.

This clone was counted between two and nine times. This sequence joins TRBV25-1 and TRBJ1-1, with a tentative D call TRBD1 (5 bases). V lost 8 bases, J lost 1 base, and 11 bases lay in between. The CDR3 runs 13 residues. Per germline, CDR1 MGHDK and CDR2 SYGVNS. CDR3 bases: TGTGCCAGCCGAGGGGTCGGGAACACTGAAGCTTTCTTT. Amino acids: CASRGVGNTEAFF.

This chain links TRBV2 with TRBJ2-7, with D tentatively TRBD1 (6 bases). The CDR3 extends over 12 amino acids. Germline V gives CDR1 SNHLY, CDR2 FYNNEI. V gave up 7 bases and J gave up 1 base, with 8 bases separating them. CDR3 coding DNA: TGTGCCAGCACTCAGGGGTCCTACGAGCAGTACGTC. It encodes CASTQGSYEQYV.

In this sample, this clone turned up many times. The chain carries TRBV18 and TRBJ1-3; D unclear. This CDR3 contains 14 residues. V lost 5 bases and J 0 bases, leaving 8 bases between the germline ends. Germline V gene data show CDR1 as KGHSH and CDR2 as LQKENI. CDR3 bases: TGTGCCAGCTCAGAGGTGAACTCTGGAAACACCATATATTTT. Protein product: CASSEVNSGNTIYF.

This clone has just a few counts. This rearrangement joins TRBV6-6 to TRBJ2-2; no definite D call. The CDR3 runs 12 residues. V was clipped by 6 bases and J by 6 bases, with 8 bases between them. CDR1 and CDR2 (germline): MNHNY, SVGAGI (reference sequence). As DNA, the CDR3 is TGTGCCAGCAGCCAGTTATCCGGGGAGCTGTTTTTT. It codes for CASSQLSGELFF.

Only a few counts were recorded for this clone. The rearrangement uses TRBV19 and TRBJ2-4, with no clear D. This CDR3 is built from 14 residues. V was shortened by 6 bases and J by 1 base, with 10 bases between the two germline ends. Germline CDR1 reads LNHDA; CDR2 reads SQIVND (reference sequence). For the CDR3, the DNA is TGTGCCAGTAGCAAGGAGTCGGCCAAAAACATTCAGTACTTC. It is translated as CASSKESAKNIQYF.